The 10 T cell receptor beta chains presented below share a single source sample, sequenced in a study of chemoradiotherapy in HPV16-positive cancers. The repertoire was sequenced with immunoSEQ multiplex PCR; TCRdb's copy has only in-frame clones and lacks some. The table shows approximately 4,600 clones, with approximately 87% occurring only once. The sample was collected from a patient who underwent chemoradiotherapy. The receptors originated from a human donor with HPV-associated anogenital cancer.

The sample holds a few counts of this clone. CDR3 nucleotide sequence: TGTGCCAGTAGTTGGGGCTTGGAGTATGGCTACACCTTC. It encodes CASSWGLEYGYTF. V gene TRBV19 combines with J gene TRBJ1-2; TRBD1 is a possible D gene (5 bases). Germline assignment: CDR1 LNHDA and CDR2 SQIVND (reference sequence). Trimming cost V 5 bases and J 5 bases, with 12 bases left between them. This CDR3 is 13 amino acids long.

The chain couples TRBV18 to TRBJ2-5; 8 bases map to TRBD2. CDR3 size: 14 residues. V lost 0 bases to trimming and J lost 11 bases; unmatched junction nucleotides: 8. The V gene's germline CDR1 is KGHSH and CDR2 LQKENI. CDR3 protein: CASSPPEGLGTQYF. The DNA of the CDR3 is TGTGCCAGCTCACCACCCGAGGGACTAGGCACTCAGTACTTC.

The V call is TRBV30, the J call TRBJ1-4, with D unclear. V lost 3 bases and J 5 bases, leaving 4 bases between the germline ends. Germline CDR1 and CDR2: GTSNPN and SVGIG (reference sequence). The CDR3 has 11 amino acids. This CDR3 is CAWSRNEKLFF. The CDR3 nucleotides are TGTGCCTGGAGCCGAAATGAAAAACTGTTTTTT. The full variable domain, completed using reference TRBV30 and TRBJ1-4, is SQTIHQWPATLVQPVGSPLSLECTVEGTSNPNLYWYRQAAGRGLQLLFYSVGIGQISSEVPQNLSASRPQDRQFILSSKKLLLSDSGFYLCAWSRNEKLFFGSGTQLSVL.

The chain carries TRBV28 and TRBJ2-7; 13 nucleotides align to TRBD2. The CDR3 runs 16 residues. V lost 6 bases and J lost 3; bases outside the gene matches: 8. Germline V CDR1 and CDR2: MDHEN, SYDVKM. CDR3 protein: CASRQTGLAGDYEQYF. The CDR3 DNA is TGTGCCAGCAGGCAAACAGGACTAGCGGGAGACTACGAGCAGTACTTC.

This chain joins TRBV7-9 and TRBJ2-7; 15 nucleotides line up with TRBD2. The CDR3 contains 14 residues. The ends lost 5 bases at V and 7 bases at J; junction bases unmatched: 3. The V gene's germline CDR1 is SEHNR and CDR2 FQNEAQ (reference sequence). This CDR3 is CASSTGLAGGEQYF. The CDR3 DNA follows: TGTGCCAGCAGCACGGGACTAGCGGGAGGTGAGCAGTACTTC.

The genes are TRBV30 and TRBJ2-3; 8 positions agree with TRBD2. The CDR3 extends over 14 amino acids. Germline CDR1 reads GTSNPN; CDR2 reads SVGIG (reference sequence). V was clipped by 3 bases and J by 1 base; unmatched bases: 3. The CDR3 region is CAWSISGGTDTQYF. The CDR3 DNA is TGTGCCTGGAGCATTAGCGGGGGCACAGATACGCAGTATTTT.

The rearrangement links TRBV7-9 to TRBJ1-4; D uncertain. Trimming cost V 5 bases and J 7 bases, with 17 bases left between them. The CDR3 is made up of 15 amino acids. Germline V gives CDR1 SEHNR, CDR2 FQNEAQ (reference sequence). CDR3 DNA: TGTGCCAGCAGCCTCGACACCCTATTCCCTGAAAAACTGTTTTTT. This encodes CASSLDTLFPEKLFF.

The CDR3: CASSLDAGYNTEAFF. Written as DNA, the CDR3 is TGTGCCAGCAGTTTAGATGCGGGTTACAACACTGAAGCTTTCTTT. This chain connects TRBV27 to TRBJ1-1; D not resolved. The CDR3 sequence is 15 residues long. V lost 2 bases and J 2 bases, leaving 12 bases between the germline ends. In germline, CDR1 is MNHEY, CDR2 SMNVEV (reference sequence).

CDR3 residues: CASSGYALAEARSYNEQFF. The CDR3 nucleotides read TGTGCCAGCAGCGGATACGCCCTAGCGGAAGCCCGCTCCTACAATGAGCAGTTCTTC. The chain employs TRBV7-6 and TRBJ2-1, with TRBD2 matching 7 bases. The CDR3 is made up of 19 amino acids. Germline V gives CDR1 SGHVS, CDR2 FNYEAQ. The ends lost 5 bases at V and 0 bases at J; junction bases unmatched: 16.

The rearrangement joins TRBV6-5 to TRBJ2-3, with TRBD2 matching 8 bases. Germline CDR1 is MNHEY and CDR2 is SVGAGI. V gave up 4 bases and J gave up 0 bases; unmatched junction bases: 6. This CDR3 region has 16 residues. DNA of the CDR3: TGTGCCAGCAGTTTTTCGGGAGGGCCAAGCACAGATACGCAGTATTTT. This encodes CASSFSGGPSTDTQYF.